The 21 T cell receptor beta chains in this list originate from one sample, sequenced in a study of T cell repertoires in aging, cancer and after chemotherapy. Peripheral blood genomic DNA, not sorted cells or RNA, was the template. Multiplex touch-down PCR with TRB-A/B primers amplified rearranged V-D-J TRB sequences. MiXCR was run by TCRdb on the multiplex PCR reads, yielding one entry per CDR3 protein. The sample has some 2,500 distinct CDR3 sequences, nearly 50% seen once. Sequencing used blood. The source is a human donor with a blood cancer.

This rearrangement joins TRBV27 to TRBJ2-7; no clear D. The V gene lost 3 bases and the J gene lost 5 bases, with 14 bases spanning the gap. CDR3 length: 14 residues. Per germline, CDR1 MNHEY and CDR2 SMNVEV (reference sequence). CDR3 region: CASSFLWPGHEQYF. Here the CDR3 DNA reads TGTGCCAGCAGTTTTCTTTGGCCGGGTCACGAGCAGTACTTC.

The CDR3 reads CASSLARRADPSYNEQYF. In DNA, the CDR3 is TGTGCCAGCAGCTTGGCCAGGCGGGCTGACCCCTCCTACAATGAGCAGTACTTC. The genes are TRBV5-6 and TRBJ2-7; weak D call: TRBD2 (5 bases). Germline V gene data show CDR1 as SGHDT and CDR2 as YYEEEE. The CDR3 loop spans 18 amino acids. V lost 0 bases to trimming and J lost 7 bases, with 26 bases between them.

For this clonotype: A much more abundant neighbour one base away suggests this may be a read error. V and J are TRBV29-1 and TRBJ2-7; either TRBD1 or TRBD2 may fit D (5 bases each). CDR1 is SQVTM, CDR2 ANQGSEA, per germline. CDR3 size: 13 residues. V was shortened by 7 bases and J by 3 bases, with 16 bases between the two germline ends. The CDR3 bases are TGCAGCGCACGTAAGGGACGGAACTACGAGCAGTACTTC. It is translated as CSARKGRNYEQYF.

On this clonotype itself: A much larger clone differs from this one at a single base, so this may be a read error. CDR3 bases: TGTGCCTGGAGTAGCCTCTTCGGGCCGACAGAGACCCAGTACTTC. Translated: CAWSSLFGPTETQYF. The rearrangement uses TRBV30 and TRBJ2-5; no clear D gene. Germline V gene lookup returns CDR1 GTSNPN and CDR2 SVGIG (reference sequence). Trimming shortened V by 2 bases and J by 4 bases, and 17 bases separated the two germline ends. The CDR3 loop spans 15 amino acids.

This clonotype was detected a few times. The chain links TRBV6-5 to TRBJ2-5; D might be TRBD2 (5 bases). The germline V and J ends were trimmed by 8 bases and 5 bases, with 24 bases remaining between them. The CDR3 has 16 amino acids. Looked up from germline, CDR1 is MNHEY and CDR2 is SVGAGI. The CDR3 nucleotides are TGTGCCAGCCGGTTGAGGGTGGGAGATAGAGGGGAGACCCAGTACTTC. It specifies CASRLRVGDRGETQYF.

For the CDR3, the DNA is TGTGCCAGGTCACCAAGCGGCAGTTATGGCTACACCTTC. Translating it yields CARSPSGSYGYTF. The chain employs TRBV6-5 and TRBJ1-2; no clear D gene. Trimming stripped 9 bases from V and 5 bases from J, with 16 bases between. The CDR3 contains 13 residues. Per the germline V gene, CDR1 is MNHEY and CDR2 is SVGAGI.

The rearrangement links TRBV29-1 to TRBJ1-1; 7 bases fit TRBD1. CDR3 length equals 12 residues. Per germline, CDR1 SQVTM and CDR2 ANQGSEA. The ends lost 7 bases at V and 11 bases at J; junction bases unmatched: 13. CDR3 DNA sequence: TGCAGCGCCTCTATATCAGGGGGTATGGCTTTCTTT. Its translation: CSASISGGMAFF.

This clonotype was detected only a few times. This rearrangement joins TRBV7-6 to TRBJ2-3; unclear D gene. Per germline, CDR1 SGHVS and CDR2 FNYEAQ. Trimming removed 5 bases at V and 2 bases at J, with 14 bases between. The CDR3 totals 15 residues. CDR3 DNA sequence: TGTGCCAGCAGCCAAGCCCTAAGGTCCACAGATACGCAGTATTTT. Amino acid sequence: CASSQALRSTDTQYF.

This clonotype was picked up a small number of times. The rearrangement uses TRBV12-3 or TRBV12-4 and TRBJ2-1, with 9 bases that match TRBD2. Trimming cost V 7 bases and J 10 bases; bases outside gene matches: 17. The CDR3 extends over 16 amino acids. CDR3 protein: CASTQVGGGARGEQFF. The DNA for the CDR3 is TGTGCCAGCACCCAAGTAGGCGGGGGGGCGAGGGGAGAGCAGTTCTTC.

Notes on this clonotype: A much larger clone differs by one base, so this may be a read error. The genes are TRBV6-5 and TRBJ2-5, with 8 bases that match TRBD1. The CDR3 is 15 residues long. Germline V gives CDR1 MNHEY, CDR2 SVGAGI. DNA for the CDR3: TGTTCCAGCAGTTACAGTCAGGGGGCCCAAGAGACCCAGTACTTC. Protein: CSSSYSQGAQETQYF.

Written as DNA, the CDR3 is TGTGCCAGTCAGGAGGGCTTCACTAACTATGGCTACACCTTC. It encodes CASQEGFTNYGYTF. This chain links TRBV6-5 with TRBJ1-2; D not certain. Germline V gives CDR1 MNHEY, CDR2 SVGAGI. The CDR3 covers 14 residues. Deletions cut 9 bases from V and 0 bases from J, with 14 bases between.

This clonotype was seen only a few times. V gene TRBV29-1 combines with J gene TRBJ1-5, with 8 bases matching TRBD1. Losses at the gene ends were 4 bases for V and 4 bases for J; bases not matched to a gene: 0. Germline V CDR1 and CDR2: SQVTM, ANQGSEA. The CDR3 loop spans 12 amino acids. CDR3 sequence: CSVGQGNQPQHF. The CDR3 DNA reads as TGCAGCGTTGGACAGGGGAATCAGCCCCAGCATTTT.

By share, this clonotype counts as large. The rearrangement links TRBV6-5 to TRBJ2-3, with D tentatively TRBD2 (5 bases). Germline V gene lookup returns CDR1 MNHEY and CDR2 SVGAGI. The CDR3 covers 13 residues. Trimming pared 5 bases from V and 7 bases from J, leaving 13 bases between. This chain's CDR3 is CASSITRDYTQYF. Written as DNA, the CDR3 is TGTGCCAGCAGTATAACCCGGGATTATACGCAGTATTTT.

This chain links TRBV6-1 with TRBJ2-3; D may be TRBD2 (7 bases). The germline gives CDR1 MNHNS, CDR2 SASEGT. Trimming pared 4 bases from V and 4 bases from J, leaving 15 bases between. The CDR3 length is 15 residues. CDR3 sequence reads: CASSGTRGGADTQYF. Written as DNA, the CDR3 is TGTGCCAGCAGTGGGACTAGAGGGGGGGCAGATACGCAGTATTTT.

This rearrangement joins TRBV5-6 to TRBJ2-1; possible D gene TRBD2, 5 bases. This CDR3 has 18 residues. With 0 bases removed from V and 0 bases from J, the gap between germline ends came to 16 bases. Germline V CDR1 and CDR2: SGHDT, YYEEEE. Written as DNA, the CDR3 is TGTGCCAGCAGCTTGGCCAGGCGGGCTGACCCCTCCTACAATGAGCAGTTCTTC. This codes for CASSLARRADPSYNEQFF.

The rearrangement joins TRBV29-1 to TRBJ1-1, with D hard to call. V was trimmed by 4 bases and J by 7 bases, leaving 16 bases between them. This CDR3 is built from 13 residues. Germline V gene lookup returns CDR1 SQVTM and CDR2 ANQGSEA. CDR3 protein: CSVVLGVLGEAFF. The CDR3 DNA follows: TGCAGCGTTGTTCTCGGGGTTTTGGGTGAAGCTTTCTTT.

The chain employs TRBV6-5 and TRBJ2-3; weak D call: TRBD1 (6 bases). Per germline, CDR1 MNHEY and CDR2 SVGAGI. The CDR3 covers 13 residues. V shed 10 bases and J shed 4 bases, with 15 bases lying between them. In nucleotides, the CDR3 is TGTGCCACCCTAGAGGGGGTCGCAGATACGCAGTATTTT. Translated: CATLEGVADTQYF.

The V and J genes are TRBV15 and TRBJ1-4; weak D call: TRBD1 (5 bases). Germline CDR1 LNHNV, CDR2 YYDKDF (reference sequence). V lost 5 bases, J lost 2 bases, and 9 bases lay in between. This CDR3 comprises 14 residues. The CDR3 region has the DNA TGTGCCACCAGCGGAAGACAGACTAATGAAAAACTGTTTTTT. Protein: CATSGRQTNEKLFF.

By share, this clonotype ranks as large. This chain connects TRBV29-1 to TRBJ2-1; D is perhaps TRBD2 (5 bases). In germline, CDR1 is SQVTM, CDR2 ANQGSEA. The CDR3 has 14 residues. V lost 6 bases and J 3 bases, leaving 15 bases between the germline ends. The DNA for the CDR3 is TGCAGCGTAATAGGACTGGGCAGCTACAATGAGCAGTTCTTC. It translates to CSVIGLGSYNEQFF.

Written as DNA, the CDR3 is TGCAGTGCTAGAGGGGCCAATCAGCCCCAGCATTTT. Translation gives CSARGANQPQHF. The V and J genes are TRBV20-1 and TRBJ1-5; D is undetermined. The CDR3 totals 12 residues. The germline CDR1 and CDR2 sequences are DFQATT and SNEGSKA (reference sequence). Trimming pared 1 base from V and 3 bases from J, leaving 4 bases between.

The chain uses TRBV6-4 and TRBJ1-5; 7 nucleotides match TRBD1. Losses at the gene ends were 6 bases for V and 7 bases for J; bases not matched to a gene: 9. The germline gives CDR1 MRHNA, CDR2 SNTAGT. The CDR3 covers 14 residues. This CDR3 reads CASSDLQGCQPQHF. CDR3 DNA: TGTGCCAGCAGCGATTTACAGGGGTGCCAGCCCCAGCATTTT.